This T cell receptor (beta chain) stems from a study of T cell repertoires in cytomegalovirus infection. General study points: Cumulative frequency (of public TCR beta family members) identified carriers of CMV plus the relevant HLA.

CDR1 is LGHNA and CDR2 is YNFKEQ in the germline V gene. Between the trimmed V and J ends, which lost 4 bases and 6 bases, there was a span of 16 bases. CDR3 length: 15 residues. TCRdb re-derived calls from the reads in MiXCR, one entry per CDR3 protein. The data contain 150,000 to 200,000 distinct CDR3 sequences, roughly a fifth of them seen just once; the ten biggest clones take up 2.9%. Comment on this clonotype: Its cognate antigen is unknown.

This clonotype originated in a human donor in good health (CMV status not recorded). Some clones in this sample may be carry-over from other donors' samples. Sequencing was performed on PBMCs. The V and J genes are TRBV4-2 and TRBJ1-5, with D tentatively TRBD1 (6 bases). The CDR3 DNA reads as TGTGCCAGCAGCCCCTCAACGCAGGGGTTTCAGCCCCAGCATTTT. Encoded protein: CASSPSTQGFQPQHF.